What follows are 32 T cell receptor beta chains derived from one specimen sequenced in a study of neurological immune-mediated disorders. TCRdb independently ran MiXCR on the 5' RACE reads; one entry per CDR3 protein. Of about 55,000 distinct CDR3 sequences in the sample, approximately 4.1% were seen once. Sequenced: PBMCs. These receptors were obtained from a man between 45 and 60 years old with multiple sclerosis.

This clonotype was seen many times. This chain uses TRBV5-6 with TRBJ1-2, with 7 positions matching TRBD1. CDR1 SGHDT and CDR2 YYEEEE come from the germline V gene. V dropped 3 bases and J dropped 4; count of bases not matched to a gene: 6. This CDR3 has 14 amino acids. CDR3 DNA sequence: TGTGCCAGCAGCTCCGACAGGGCTGGCTATGGCTACACCTTC. Its protein is CASSSDRAGYGYTF. Variable domain in full (rest from reference TRBV5-6 and TRBJ1-2): DAGVTQSPTHLIKTRGQQVTLRCSPKSGHDTVSWYQQALGQGPQFIFQYYEEEERQRGNFPDRFSGHQFPNYSSELNVNALLLGDSALYLCASSSDRAGYGYTFGSGTRLTVV.

In its sample, this clonotype was seen a few times. The chain links TRBV3-1 to TRBJ2-1; 7 bases line up with TRBD1. CDR3 length: 14 residues. Germline assignment: CDR1 LGHDT and CDR2 YNNKEL (reference sequence). Trimming took 1 base from V and 6 from J; bases not matched to a gene: 3. Here the CDR3 reads CASSQAPGGNEQFF. CDR3 in DNA: TGTGCCAGCAGCCAAGCACCAGGGGGCAATGAGCAGTTCTTC.

This clonotype was seen at least ten times. V gene TRBV16 combines with J gene TRBJ2-7; D is unclear. CDR3 size: 12 residues. V gave up 4 bases and J gave up 3 bases, with 7 bases separating them. The germline V gene encodes CDR1 KGHSY and CDR2 FQNENV. CDR3 loop: CASSPQSYEQYF. Written as DNA, the CDR3 is TGTGCCAGCAGCCCCCAGAGCTACGAGCAGTACTTC.

The genes are TRBV5-1 and TRBJ1-1; D gene ambiguous. The CDR3 covers 16 residues. V was shortened by 0 bases and J by 1 base, with 13 bases between the two germline ends. The germline V gene has CDR1 SGHRS and CDR2 YFSETQ. CDR3 residues: CASSLVVMAENTEAFF. DNA for the CDR3: TGCGCCAGCAGCTTGGTGGTTATGGCGGAGAACACTGAAGCTTTCTTT.

This clonotype was recorded many times. The V call is TRBV20-1, the J call TRBJ2-7; 11 positions match TRBD1. The CDR3 has 14 amino acids. V was pared by 4 bases and J by 3 bases, with 5 bases of the junction left unmatched. Germline V CDR1 and CDR2: DFQATT, SNEGSKA (reference sequence). The CDR3 DNA follows: TGCAGTGCTACCGGGACAGGGGGGGACTACGAGCAGTACTTC. Translated, it gives CSATGTGGDYEQYF.

This clonotype has more than one count but fewer than ten. No conserved phenylalanine or tryptophan is present at the end of the CDR3, so a read error is the likely explanation. The chain uses TRBV7-2 and TRBJ1-5; perhaps TRBD1 as D (6 bases). The J call is in doubt because the DNA end fits TRBJ2-3 better. The CDR3 has 13 residues. The germline V gene encodes CDR1 SGHTA and CDR2 FQGNSA. The CDR3, as DNA: TGTGCCAGCAGCACCAGGGGTAATCAGCCCCAGTATAAT. Its translation: CASSTRGNQPQYN.

This clonotype was counted at least ten times. The chain has TRBV7-8 and TRBJ1-4; the match to TRBD1 covers 8 bases. V trimming: 8 bases; J trimming: 8 bases; junction bases outside the gene matches: 7. Germline CDR1 reads SGHVS; CDR2 reads FQNEAQ. CDR3 length equals 13 residues. The CDR3 DNA is TGTGCCAGCCGAGACAGGGGAGGGGAAAAACTGTTTTTT. This sequence encodes CASRDRGGEKLFF.

At least ten counts were recorded for this clonotype. The V call is TRBV20-1, the J call TRBJ2-3; D is possibly TRBD2 (6 bases). V lost 3 bases and J lost 0, with 13 bases in between. CDR3 length equals 15 residues. Germline V lookup: CDR1 DFQATT, CDR2 SNEGSKA (reference sequence). This CDR3 reads CSASRGSSSTDTQYF. The CDR3 DNA sequence: TGCAGTGCTAGCCGGGGGAGCTCTAGCACAGATACGCAGTATTTT.

Ten or more counts support this clonotype. This chain connects TRBV20-1 to TRBJ2-1; 10 positions agree with TRBD2. Germline V CDR1 and CDR2: DFQATT, SNEGSKA (reference sequence). The CDR3 extends over 16 amino acids. CDR3 region: CSLGSNLAGVGNEQFF. Here the CDR3 DNA reads TGCAGCTTGGGCTCGAACCTAGCGGGAGTTGGAAATGAGCAGTTCTTC.

This clonotype was seen once. This could be a read error, since a much larger clone is one nucleotide away. This CDR3 is CASSYSGTPQEEQYF. CDR3 DNA: TGTGCCAGCAGTTACTCCGGGACCCCACAGGAAGAGCAGTACTTC. The genes are TRBV6-5 and TRBJ2-7, with D perhaps given as TRBD1 or TRBD2 (5 bases each). V was trimmed by 0 bases and J by 7 bases, leaving 16 bases between them. Per germline, CDR1 MNHEY and CDR2 SVGAGI. CDR3 length: 15 residues.

This clonotype appeared many times. The chain employs TRBV12-3 or TRBV12-4 and TRBJ1-2; maybe TRBD1 (5 bases). The CDR3 consists of 15 residues. V lost 5 bases and J 8 bases, leaving 21 bases between the germline ends. CDR3 sequence (DNA): TGTGCCAGCAGTGGGGGGTCCTCCTCATATGGGGGCTACACCTTC. It specifies CASSGGSSSYGGYTF.

The table lists this clonotype with a few counts. The chain recombines TRBV5-6 with TRBJ2-1, with 12 positions matching TRBD2. J gave up 10 bases and V 5 bases, and 10 bases lay outside the gene matches. The CDR3 has 15 residues. From germline, CDR1 is SGHDT and CDR2 YYEEEE. The CDR3 nucleotides are TGTGCCAGCAGTCGACTAGCGGGGGCCCCGAAGGAGCAGTTCTTC. It yields the protein CASSRLAGAPKEQFF.

There are many counts of this clonotype. The chain has TRBV11-2 and TRBJ2-7; no reliable D call. This CDR3 has 15 residues. V dropped 5 bases and J dropped 7 bases, with 21 bases sitting between them. In germline, CDR1 is SGHAT, CDR2 FQNNGV. The DNA for the CDR3 is TGTGCCAGCAGCCCTACCATGGCTAGAGTAATGGAGCAGTACTTC. Translated, it gives CASSPTMARVMEQYF.

This clonotype appeared many times. The V call is TRBV20-1, the J call TRBJ2-1; 7 nucleotides agree with TRBD2. Unmatched junction bases numbered 12, after V lost 4 bases and J lost 6 bases. The CDR3 runs to 15 residues. Germline V gene sequence: CDR1 DFQATT, CDR2 SNEGSKA (reference sequence). In DNA form, the CDR3 reads TGCAGTGCTATTGGTACGGGACTACCATCCAATGAGCAGTTCTTC. This sequence encodes CSAIGTGLPSNEQFF.

This clonotype showed up just once. V is TRBV14 and J is TRBJ2-3; TRBD2 might be the D (5 bases). Looked up from germline, CDR1 is SGHDN and CDR2 is FVKESK. Trimming shortened V by 0 bases and J by 5 bases, and 18 bases separated the two germline ends. The CDR3 is made up of 17 amino acids. CDR3 region: CASSQDGELEWGDTQYF. The CDR3 DNA reads TGTGCCAGCAGCCAAGATGGGGAGCTGGAATGGGGAGATACGCAGTATTTT.

Many counts were recorded for this clonotype. This chain links TRBV4-2 with TRBJ2-7; 9 bases line up with TRBD1. CDR1 is LGHNA and CDR2 is YNFKEQ in the germline V gene. Trimming took 0 bases from V and 7 from J; bases not matched to a gene: 7. CDR3 length: 15 residues. The CDR3 loop reads CASSQEDGTGREQYF. The CDR3 nucleotides are TGTGCCAGCAGCCAAGAAGACGGGACAGGGCGAGAGCAGTACTTC.

This clonotype occurred many times. V and J are TRBV5-1 and TRBJ2-1; the D gene could be TRBD1 or TRBD2 (6 bases each). The CDR3 is 15 residues long. V was clipped by 0 bases and J by 4 bases, with 11 bases between them. CDR1 and CDR2 (germline): SGHRS, YFSETQ. The CDR3 region is CASSLARGGYNEQFF. For the CDR3, the DNA is TGCGCCAGCAGCTTGGCTAGAGGGGGGTACAATGAGCAGTTCTTC.

This clonotype was detected many times. At one boundary the junction diverges from the germline segment, which might be a read error. The chain has TRBV20-1 and TRBJ1-6; no clear D gene. Looked up from germline, CDR1 is DFQATT and CDR2 is SNEGSKA (reference sequence). This CDR3 is built from 12 residues. The CDR3 here is CSAPSVNSPLNF. The DNA of the CDR3 is TGCAGTGCCCCCAGCGTAAATTCACCCCTCAACTTT.

This clonotype was seen ten or more times. The chain joins TRBV5-1 to TRBJ2-3; D not certain. There are 14 residues in the CDR3. Germline loops: CDR1 SGHRS, CDR2 YFSETQ. V was pared by 3 bases and J by 2 bases, with 10 bases between. CDR3 DNA: TGCGCCAGCAGCTCCCCTCCTGACACAGATACGCAGTATTTT. The encoded protein is CASSSPPDTDTQYF. Using reference TRBV5-1 and TRBJ2-3 for the parts outside the CDR3, the full variable domain is KAGVTQTPRYLIKTRGQQVTLSCSPISGHRSVSWYQQTPGQGLQFLFEYFSETQRNKGNFPGRFSGRQFSNSRSEMNVSTLELGDSALYLCASSSPPDTDTQYFGPGTRLTVL.

The sample holds many counts of this clonotype. The chain carries TRBV20-1 and TRBJ2-7; perhaps D is TRBD1 or TRBD2 (5 bases each). The CDR3 runs 15 residues. V gave up 2 bases and J gave up 3 bases, with 17 bases separating them. Germline V lookup: CDR1 DFQATT, CDR2 SNEGSKA (reference sequence). In DNA form, the CDR3 reads TGCAGTGCTAGACAGGGCCACCTAGCCCTCTACGAGCAGTACTTC. This codes for CSARQGHLALYEQYF.

This clonotype was recorded at least ten times. This chain connects TRBV27 to TRBJ2-7; 7 nucleotides agree with TRBD2. V shed 4 bases, J shed 3 bases, and the junction held 9 bases outside the gene matches. CDR3 length: 15 residues. CDR1 is MNHEY and CDR2 is SMNVEV in the germline V gene (reference sequence). The CDR3 spells CASSSQPGLNYEQYF. The CDR3 bases are TGTGCCAGCAGTTCCCAACCGGGACTAAACTACGAGCAGTACTTC.

This clonotype was seen many times. As DNA, the CDR3 is TGTGCCAGCAGTACATTAGCGTATTCCTACAATGAGCAGTTCTTC. It encodes CASSTLAYSYNEQFF. The genes are TRBV6-5 and TRBJ2-1; TRBD2 is a possible D gene (5 bases). Trimming left V 5 bases short and J 1 base short, with 12 bases between. The germline V gene encodes CDR1 MNHEY and CDR2 SVGAGI. CDR3 length equals 15 residues.

This chain connects TRBV5-6 to TRBJ1-5; no firm D call. The CDR3 consists of 14 residues. Looked up from germline, CDR1 is SGHDT and CDR2 is YYEEEE. V was shortened by 4 bases and J by 5 bases, with 13 bases between the two germline ends. CDR3 residues: CASSRWTVDQPQHF. CDR3 DNA: TGTGCCAGCAGCCGCTGGACCGTGGATCAGCCCCAGCATTTT.

Turning to this clonotype: A clone one base away is much larger, so this may be a read error. V usage is TRBV10-3 and J usage is TRBJ1-2; TRBD1 matches at 7 bases. Germline CDR1 and CDR2: ENHRY and SYGVKD. Germline trimming cut 5 bases from V and 4 bases from J; bases unmatched to any gene: 10. The CDR3 runs to 15 residues. The CDR3 bases are TGTGCCATCAGTCCGGGACAGAATTTTTCCTATGGCTACACCTTC. Its protein product is CAISPGQNFSYGYTF.

J is TRBJ1-1 and V is TRBV7-9; 7 nucleotides align to TRBD1. Germline V gene sequence: CDR1 SEHNR, CDR2 FQNEAQ (reference sequence). This CDR3 has 16 residues. Unmatched junction bases numbered 8, after V lost 0 bases and J lost 4 bases. The CDR3 sequence is CASSLAALTGPTEAFF. CDR3 nucleotide sequence: TGTGCCAGCAGCTTAGCTGCTCTGACAGGGCCCACTGAAGCTTTCTTT.

Comment on this clonotype: This could be a read error, since a much larger clone is one nucleotide away. This chain joins TRBV5-1 and TRBJ2-7, with D possibly being TRBD2 (5 bases). CDR1 SGHRS and CDR2 YFSETQ come from the germline V gene. This CDR3 comprises 15 residues. Trimming took 0 bases from V and 7 from J, leaving 17 bases between them. The DNA of the CDR3 is TGCGCCAGCAGCTTGGAGGGCGTTAACGGGGAAGAGCAGTACTTC. As protein: CASSLEGVNGEEQYF.

At least ten counts were recorded for this clonotype. The gene calls are TRBV12-3 or TRBV12-4 and TRBJ2-1; no clear D. The CDR3 is made up of 11 amino acids. Trimming pared 3 bases from V and 6 bases from J, leaving 3 bases between. DNA of the CDR3: TGTGCCAGCAGTTTTATCAATGAGCAGTTCTTC. Amino acid sequence: CASSFINEQFF.

This clonotype was observed at least ten times. The chain couples TRBV29-1 to TRBJ1-1; no reliable D call. The length of the CDR3 is 11 residues. V was cut by 3 bases and J by 8 bases, with 10 bases left in between. The germline gives CDR1 SQVTM, CDR2 ANQGSEA. As DNA, the CDR3 is TGCAGCGTTGAGTCTAATCCCGAAGCTTTCTTT. This sequence encodes CSVESNPEAFF.

This clonotype was counted at least ten times. J is TRBJ2-1 and V is TRBV5-1; maybe TRBD2 (6 bases). The CDR3 extends over 15 amino acids. V was shortened by 2 bases and J by 4 bases, with 13 bases between the two germline ends. The V gene's germline CDR1 is SGHRS and CDR2 YFSETQ. CDR3 DNA: TGCGCCAGCAGCTTTACTAGCATGACTTACAATGAGCAGTTCTTC. This encodes CASSFTSMTYNEQFF.

This clonotype was observed at least ten times. The chain has TRBV9 and TRBJ1-3, with D perhaps TRBD1 (5 bases). Germline V gene sequence: CDR1 SGDLS, CDR2 YYNGEE. The V and J ends lost 0 bases and 0 bases respectively, with 7 bases between them. This CDR3 is 15 amino acids long. The CDR3 protein is CASSVGQTSGNTIYF. Here the CDR3 DNA reads TGTGCCAGCAGCGTAGGACAGACCTCTGGAAACACCATATATTTT.

Ten or more counts support this clonotype. V and J are TRBV10-3 and TRBJ1-2, with D perhaps matching TRBD1 (6 bases). The germline V gene has CDR1 ENHRY and CDR2 SYGVKD. The length of the CDR3 is 12 residues. Trimming removed 4 bases at V and 4 bases at J, with 7 bases between. CDR3 nucleotide sequence: TGTGCCATCAGTGCGGACAGCTATGGCTACACCTTC. Translating gives CAISADSYGYTF.

This clonotype came up many times. The V call is TRBV10-3, the J call TRBJ2-7; D may be TRBD1 (5 bases). Trimming left V 8 bases short and J 5 bases short, with 13 bases between. Germline CDR1 is ENHRY and CDR2 is SYGVKD. This CDR3 comprises 12 residues. CDR3 amino acids: CAILGDRNEQYF. In DNA form, the CDR3 reads TGTGCCATCTTAGGGGATAGGAACGAGCAGTACTTC.